A selection of T cell receptor beta chains follows, all from one sample in a study of blood T cell repertoires in COVID-19. Generated by immunoSEQ multiplex PCR, the TCRdb table keeps only in-frame clones and is missing some. The sample yields roughly 150,000 clones, 88% seen once. The specimen sequenced was peripheral blood. The receptors come from a man aged 45 to 65 who had recovered from COVID-19. Each CDR3 is given with its conserved first and last residue. The D gene is left open where the match is weak. Clone size is not always given. Where it is, it says once, few, many or a class for expanded clones.

.,.,TRBV18,TRBJ2-7,TGTGCCAGCTCACCCCTCGGACAGAATTCCTACGAGCAGTACTTC,CASSPLGQNSYEQYF
.,.,TRBV24-1,TRBJ1-5,TGTGCCACCAGTCGACAGGATAATCAGCCCCAGCATTTT,CATSRQDNQPQHF
.,.,TRBV19,TRBJ2-5,TGTGCCAGTAGTATCGGGTCCACTTCCGAGACCCAGTACTTC,CASSIGSTSETQYF
.,.,TRBV19,TRBJ2-7,TGTGCCAGTAGTGGGGACTGGCCTAGCTCCTACGAGCAGTACTTC,CASSGDWPSSYEQYF
TRBD1,.,TRBV19,TRBJ1-2,TGTGCCAGTAGTATGTGGGACAGGAACTATGGCTACACCTTC,CASSMWDRNYGYTF
TRBD1,once,TRBV6-5,TRBJ2-4,TGTGCCAGCAAAACCGGGACAGGGGGACACATTCAGTACTTC,CASKTGTGGHIQYF
TRBD1,.,TRBV19,TRBJ2-7,TGTGCCAGTAGTTTCGGGACAGCTGCCTACGAGCAGTACTTC,CASSFGTAAYEQYF
.,.,TRBV28,TRBJ2-7,TGTGCCAGCAGCCCTGTTGGTGTGGGGAGACTGTCCTACGAGCAGTACTTC,CASSPVGVGRLSYEQYF
.,.,TRBV6-1,TRBJ1-3,TGTGCCAGCAGTGTCTACTCCTCGATCCCCTCTGGAAACACCATATATTTT,CASSVYSSIPSGNTIYF
TRBD2,.,TRBV2,TRBJ2-5,TGTGCCAGCGGATCAGGGCGGGAGGAGACCCAGTACTTC,CASGSGREETQYF
.,.,TRBV28,TRBJ1-2,TGTGCCAGCAGTCCCCTGACTGCTGTCGGGTATGGCTACACCTTC,CASSPLTAVGYGYTF
TRBD2,.,TRBV6-5,TRBJ2-3,TGTGCCAGCAGCCAGCGGGGGCTTCGCACAGATACGCAGTATTTT,CASSQRGLRTDTQYF
.,.,TRBV3-1/TRBV3-2,TRBJ2-5,TGTGCCAGCAGCCAAGAGTCGGAGACCCAGTACTTC,CASSQESETQYF
TRBD1,.,TRBV27,TRBJ2-2,TGTGCCAGCAGTCCCCGGGACAGCACCGGGGAGCTGTTTTTT,CASSPRDSTGELFF
.,.,TRBV6-5,TRBJ1-3,TGTGCCACTCCCGCCGCGGGCCCTGGAAACACCATATATTTT,CATPAAGPGNTIYF
TRBD1,.,TRBV7-3,TRBJ2-1,TGTGCCAGCAGCCCAGCCCGGACAGGGGGCGCAGGGGAGCAGTTCTTC,CASSPARTGGAGEQFF
TRBD2,once,TRBV6-2/TRBV6-3,TRBJ2-1,TGTGCCAGCAGTTACCCGAAGGGACTAGCGGGAGCCAATGAGCAGTTCTTC,CASSYPKGLAGANEQFF
.,.,TRBV7-2,TRBJ2-7,TGTGCCAGCAGCTTGGGACATAGCTACGAGCAGTACTTC,CASSLGHSYEQYF
.,.,TRBV25-1,TRBJ1-4,TGTGCCAGCAGTGGGCCGGGACTCCCACTGTTTTTT,CASSGPGLPLFF
.,.,TRBV5-1,TRBJ2-7,TGCGCCAGCAGCCTTATCGACAGAAACGAGCAGTACTTC,CASSLIDRNEQYF
.,.,TRBV2,TRBJ2-2,TGTGCCAGCAGTGCCCAAGACACCATCGGGGAGCTGTTTTTT,CASSAQDTIGELFF
.,few,TRBV11-2,TRBJ2-2,TGTGCCAGCAGCTTGGGCCCGAACACCGGGGAGCTGTTTTTT,CASSLGPNTGELFF
.,few,TRBV24-1,TRBJ2-7,TGTGCCACCAGTAGTAACAGGCATCCCGACGAGCAGTACTTC,CATSSNRHPDEQYF
TRBD2,once,TRBV19,TRBJ2-5,TGTGCCAGTAGTTCCGGACTAGCCGGAGAGACCCAGTACTTC,CASSSGLAGETQYF
.,.,TRBV6-1,TRBJ2-7,TGTGCCAGCAGTGACATTCCCCGTCTTACAGGGAACTCCTACGAGCAGTACTTC,CASSDIPRLTGNSYEQYF
TRBD2,.,TRBV4-3,TRBJ2-1,TGCGCCAGCAGCCAAGATGGGGGACTAGCATATGAGCAGTTCTTC,CASSQDGGLAYEQFF
.,once,TRBV9,TRBJ2-2,TGTGCCAGCAGCGTACCCCCTTTAGAGAACACCGGGGAGCTGTTTTTT,CASSVPPLENTGELFF
TRBD1,.,TRBV7-2,TRBJ1-1,TGTGCCAGCAGCTTAGTAGGACGGGCAGGGGGAGCTTTCTTT,CASSLVGRAGGAFF
TRBD1,.,TRBV18,TRBJ1-1,TGTGCCAGCTCACCCCTAGGGACAGGGCGGAGCACTGAAGCTTTCTTT,CASSPLGTGRSTEAFF
.,.,TRBV6-5,TRBJ1-5,TGTGCCAGCAGCTTCGACGGAGCCAGCAATCAGCCCCAGCATTTT,CASSFDGASNQPQHF
.,.,TRBV6-1,TRBJ1-4,TGTGCCAGCAGTGAGGGGGGGCTGAATGAAAAACTGTTTTTT,CASSEGGLNEKLFF
.,.,TRBV9,TRBJ2-7,TGTGCCAGCAGCGTACGAGGAAACCACGAGCAGTACTTC,CASSVRGNHEQYF
.,.,TRBV28,TRBJ1-1,TGTGCCAGCGAGGGGGGGGGCGGCACTGAAGCTTTCTTT,CASEGGGGTEAFF
.,.,TRBV6-6,TRBJ1-6,TGTGCCAGCAGTTACCCCGGGGGGGGTCTGAATTCACCCCTCCACTTT,CASSYPGGGLNSPLHF
TRBD1,.,TRBV19,TRBJ1-2,TGTGCCAGTAGTATAGACCCGGACAGGCTGGGGACCTATGGCTACACCTTC,CASSIDPDRLGTYGYTF
.,.,TRBV6-6,TRBJ1-3,TGTGCCAGCAGTTACTCGGGGAGCAGGGGTGGAAACACCATATATTTT,CASSYSGSRGGNTIYF
TRBD2,.,TRBV27,TRBJ2-1,TGTGCCAGCAGTTACCCTAGCGGGAGGAGGCACAATGAGCAGTTCTTC,CASSYPSGRRHNEQFF
TRBD2,.,TRBV28,TRBJ2-2,TGTGCCAGCAGTGGAGGACTAGCGGGGTACGGCGGGGAGCTGTTTTTT,CASSGGLAGYGGELFF
TRBD1,.,TRBV19,TRBJ2-1,TGTGCCAGTAGTCTGGCCAAGGGACAGGGGTCCTTACAGTTCTTC,CASSLAKGQGSLQFF
TRBD1,.,TRBV28,TRBJ1-2,TGTGCCAGCAGTCCCCCGGGACAGGGGGCCGATGGCTACACCTTC,CASSPPGQGADGYTF
.,.,TRBV11-2,TRBJ2-2,TGTGCCAGCAGCTTACGAGAAGCGAACACCGGGGAGCTGTTTTTT,CASSLREANTGELFF
.,.,TRBV6-2/TRBV6-3,TRBJ2-2,TGTGCCAGCAGTCTCGCGGGACTCTCGAAAGGGACCGGGGAGCTGTTTTTT,CASSLAGLSKGTGELFF
.,.,TRBV29-1,TRBJ2-7,TGCAGCGGGTCTCAGGGCGGCAGGGGGGCCAACGAGCAGTACTTC,CSGSQGGRGANEQYF
TRBD2,.,TRBV7-6,TRBJ2-3,TGTGCCAGCAGCTTATCCCGGGGGGGCACAGATACGCAGTATTTT,CASSLSRGGTDTQYF
TRBD1,.,TRBV27,TRBJ1-2,TGTGCCAGCAGGGACTCGGGACAGGGCTATGGCTACACCTTC,CASRDSGQGYGYTF
.,.,TRBV28,TRBJ1-1,TGTGCCAGCAGTTTAACCGGGACTGAAGCTTTCTTT,CASSLTGTEAFF
.,.,TRBV5-6,TRBJ1-6,TGTGCCAGCAGCCGGGAGAGTAATTCACCCCTCCACTTT,CASSRESNSPLHF
TRBD1,.,TRBV6-5,TRBJ1-4,TGTGCCAGCATTACTGACAGGGGGCGTGAAAAACTGTTTTTT,CASITDRGREKLFF
TRBD1,.,TRBV2,TRBJ1-2,TGTGCCAGCAGGAAAGGACAGGGTGGAGGGGGCTACACCTTC,CASRKGQGGGGYTF
.,.,TRBV9,TRBJ1-3,TGTGCCAGCAGCGTAGTAGGAGAATCCCCCTCTGGAAACACCATATATTTT,CASSVVGESPSGNTIYF
TRBD2,.,TRBV6-2/TRBV6-3,TRBJ2-4,TGTGCCAGCAGTTACCCCCCCGGGCGGGAGTTAGCCAAAAACATTCAGTACTTC,CASSYPPGRELAKNIQYF
.,.,TRBV9,TRBJ2-2,TGTGCCAGCAGCGTATCGGGGTGGACCGGGGAGCTGTTTTTT,CASSVSGWTGELFF
TRBD2,.,TRBV5-4,TRBJ2-7,TGTGCCAGCAGCGTCGGGACTAGCGGGAGGGTCGACGAGCAGTACTTC,CASSVGTSGRVDEQYF
.,.,TRBV2,TRBJ2-7,TGTGCCGCGAGGGCGGTGCTTACCTACGAGCAGTACTTC,CAARAVLTYEQYF
TRBD2,.,TRBV29-1,TRBJ2-1,TGCAGCTTTTCCGGGACTAGCGGGAGACCCCCTCAGTTCTTC,CSFSGTSGRPPQFF
.,.,TRBV4-2,TRBJ2-5,TGTGCCAGCAGCCTCACCCGACGACAGGAAGAGACCCAGTACTTC,CASSLTRRQEETQYF
TRBD1,few,TRBV11-1,TRBJ1-1,TGTGCCAGCAGCCTATGGGACAGTGAAGCTTTCTTT,CASSLWDSEAFF
.,.,TRBV24-1,TRBJ2-7,TGTGCCACCAGTGAACCGGACAGATACGAGCAGTACTTC,CATSEPDRYEQYF
.,.,TRBV6-2/TRBV6-3,TRBJ1-3,TGTGCCAGCAGTTACCTCGGAAACACCATATATTTT,CASSYLGNTIYF